The next 17 T cell receptor beta chains were all read from a single sample in a study of immune evolution from preneoplasia to lung adenocarcinoma (dated by TCRdb to the early 2020s). To prepare the library, the immunoSEQ multiplex PCR assay was applied. As stored in TCRdb, this immuneACCESS dataset retains in-frame rearrangements with V and J assigned. A fraction of the clones does not appear; measured against another copy, unresolved V genes explain less than half of the discrepancy, and the remainder lacks a known reason. This sample is represented by about 40,000 clones; 65% to 75% of them were singletons. Roughly 6.6% of the sample rests with the top ten. The specimen was FFPE invasive lung adenocarcinoma tissue. The cell subset or site label on this specimen signifies: frankly invasive lung adenocarcinoma (ADC). The source of these receptors is a person aged 55 to 75 with lung adenocarcinoma.

This clone was recorded only once. This CDR3 is CASSPTEHTQYF. Here the CDR3 DNA reads TGTGCCAGCAGTCCCACTGAACATACGCAGTATTTT. The chain couples TRBV28 to TRBJ2-3; no clear D gene. CDR1 is MDHEN, CDR2 SYDVKM, per germline. The CDR3 totals 12 residues. The ends were cut back, 5 bases at V and 7 bases at J, with 10 bases in the middle.

In this sample, this clone turned up a few times. This chain links TRBV27 with TRBJ1-1; tentatively, D is TRBD1 (6 bases). This CDR3 spans 14 amino acids. CDR1 and CDR2 (germline): MNHEY, SMNVEV (reference sequence). V shed 0 bases and J shed 5 bases, with 10 bases lying between them. The CDR3 nucleotides read TGTGCCAGCAGTTTATCGGCGGGGGCGACTGAAGCTTTCTTT. Protein product: CASSLSAGATEAFF.

To note about this clone: One end of the junction fails to match germline, which may point to a read error. This sequence joins TRBV5-1 and TRBJ2-3, with D perhaps assigned TRBD1 or TRBD2 (5 bases each). The CDR3 is 13 amino acids. CDR1 is SGHRS and CDR2 is YFSETQ in the germline V gene. For the CDR3, the DNA is TGCGCCAGCAGCTTGGAGGGACCCACTCCCACGAGGTGG. This sequence encodes CASSLEGPTPTRW.

The table lists this clone with a count of one. This chain uses TRBV27 with TRBJ2-7; 7 bases map to TRBD1. The CDR3 has 14 residues. V shed 5 bases and J 2 bases; nucleotides not matched to a gene: 6. From germline, CDR1 is MNHEY and CDR2 SMNVEV (reference sequence). DNA for the CDR3: TGTGCCAGCAGTAAACAGGGGCCCCCCTACGAGCAGTACTTC. It yields the protein CASSKQGPPYEQYF.

The chain has TRBV6-5 and TRBJ2-5; D possibly matches TRBD1 or TRBD2 (6 bases each). CDR1 is MNHEY and CDR2 is SVGAGI in the germline V gene. This CDR3 comprises 15 residues. Trimming took 5 bases from V and 2 from J, leaving 15 bases between them. This CDR3 reads CASSIAGGLQETQYF. CDR3 nucleotide sequence: TGTGCCAGCAGTATCGCCGGGGGCCTGCAAGAGACCCAGTACTTC.

V gene TRBV27 combines with J gene TRBJ2-7; D remains ambiguous. The V gene's germline CDR1 is MNHEY and CDR2 SMNVEV (reference sequence). Trimming took off 5 bases at V and 0 bases at J, with 26 bases between the two ends. CDR3 size: 19 residues. The CDR3, as DNA: TGTGCCAGCAGTCCCGTCTTGGGTGTCTTGACCATTTCCTCCTACGAGCAGTACTTC. This translates into CASSPVLGVLTISSYEQYF.

This clone is categorized as medium-sized. V and J are TRBV29-1 and TRBJ2-1, with D perhaps TRBD1 (5 bases). The length of the CDR3 is 14 residues. The V end lost 3 bases, the J end lost 3 bases, and 12 bases lay between the germline ends. Germline V gene data show CDR1 as SQVTM and CDR2 as ANQGSEA. The CDR3: CSVDRQSRYNEQFF. The CDR3 DNA follows: TGCAGCGTTGACCGACAGAGCCGCTACAATGAGCAGTTCTTC.

The CDR3 protein is CASSLGLAGEGDNEQFF. The CDR3 DNA reads TGTGCCAGCAGCTTAGGCCTAGCGGGAGAGGGGGACAATGAGCAGTTCTTC. This chain links TRBV13 with TRBJ2-1, with 10 nucleotides matching TRBD2. Unmatched junction bases numbered 7, after V lost 0 bases and J lost 5 bases. This CDR3 is 17 amino acids long. Germline loops: CDR1 PRHDT, CDR2 FYEKMQ (reference sequence).

This clone was detected only once. V usage is TRBV28 and J usage is TRBJ1-5, with no clear D. CDR3 length equals 12 residues. Looked up from germline, CDR1 is MDHEN and CDR2 is SYDVKM. Trimming took off 3 bases at V and 7 bases at J, with 7 bases between the two ends. The CDR3 region is CASSFSGQPQHF. The CDR3 DNA reads as TGTGCCAGCAGTTTTTCGGGCCAGCCCCAGCATTTT.

The V and J genes are TRBV29-1 and TRBJ2-5, with D uncertain. The V end lost 0 bases, the J end lost 5 bases, and 22 bases lay between the germline ends. Germline CDR1 and CDR2: SQVTM and ANQGSEA. This CDR3 region has 17 residues. CDR3 sequence reads: CSVEDGRRSRGWETQYF. The CDR3 region has the DNA TGCAGCGTTGAAGATGGACGTAGGTCCAGAGGTTGGGAGACCCAGTACTTC.

This clone was seen once. The rearrangement joins TRBV7-9 to TRBJ1-2; D is possibly TRBD1 (5 bases). CDR3 length equals 13 residues. Germline V gives CDR1 SEHNR, CDR2 FQNEAQ (reference sequence). V gave up 5 bases and J gave up 7 bases, with 14 bases separating them. For the CDR3, the DNA is TGTGCCAGCAGCCCCCAGGGTAGTGGTGGCTACACCTTC. This codes for CASSPQGSGGYTF. Using reference TRBV7-9 and TRBJ1-2 for the parts outside the CDR3, the full variable domain is DTGVSQNPRHKITKRGQNVTFRCDPISEHNRLYWYRQTLGQGPEFLTYFQNEAQLEKSRLLSDRFSAERPKGSFSTLEIQRTEQGDSAMYLCASSPQGSGGYTFGSGTRLTVV.

This clone was counted a few times. This chain connects TRBV5-1 to TRBJ2-1, with 12 nucleotides matching TRBD2. With 0 bases clipped from V and 9 bases from J, the junction kept 7 bases outside the gene matches. This CDR3 contains 16 residues. Germline assignment: CDR1 SGHRS and CDR2 YFSETQ. CDR3 protein: CASSLGSSGRAPEQFF. The CDR3 DNA reads as TGCGCCAGCAGCTTGGGGTCTAGCGGGAGGGCCCCTGAGCAGTTCTTC.

The CDR3 protein is CASSFLTSGTISEQFF. CDR3 sequence (DNA): TGTGCCAGCAGTTTCCTAACTAGCGGGACGATTAGTGAGCAGTTCTTC. This rearrangement joins TRBV27 to TRBJ2-1; 10 bases fit TRBD2. This CDR3 has 16 residues. V lost 3 bases and J lost 9; bases outside the gene matches: 11. The germline gives CDR1 MNHEY, CDR2 SMNVEV (reference sequence).

J is TRBJ2-2 and V is TRBV7-2; 8 nucleotides align to TRBD1. The CDR3 totals 15 residues. Germline V gene sequence: CDR1 SGHTA, CDR2 FQGNSA. With 8 bases clipped from V and 7 bases from J, the junction kept 12 bases outside the gene matches. The CDR3 is CASGGQGGRGGELFF. CDR3 in DNA: TGTGCCAGCGGCGGACAGGGAGGACGGGGCGGGGAGCTGTTTTTT.

CDR3 in DNA: TGTGCCAGCAGCTTATCCCCCTCCGGGGAGCTGTTTTTT. Encoded protein: CASSLSPSGELFF. This chain joins TRBV11-2 and TRBJ2-2; D is undetermined. Germline CDR1 SGHAT, CDR2 FQNNGV. Trimming cost V 2 bases and J 6 bases, with 7 bases left between them. The CDR3 is 13 amino acids.

The V and J genes are TRBV9 and TRBJ2-1, with D unclear. The V gene lost 3 bases and the J gene lost 0 bases, with 10 bases spanning the gap. The CDR3 covers 15 residues. Germline V gene lookup returns CDR1 SGDLS and CDR2 YYNGEE. In DNA, the CDR3 is TGTGCCAGCAGCGGATTTAGTCACTCCTACAATGAGCAGTTCTTC. This gives the protein CASSGFSHSYNEQFF.

This chain uses TRBV28 with TRBJ1-5, with a weak D call TRBD1 (6 bases). The germline gives CDR1 MDHEN, CDR2 SYDVKM. The CDR3 length is 15 residues. Trimming pared 1 base from V and 2 bases from J, leaving 9 bases between. The DNA for the CDR3 is TGTGCCAGCAGTTTATTCGGGGGGCGCAATCAGCCCCAGCATTTT. It is translated as CASSLFGGRNQPQHF.